This paragraph covers one TCR beta chain sequence. Per the germline V gene, CDR1 is MDHEN and CDR2 is SYDVKM. V was shortened by 6 bases and J by 1 base, with 16 bases between the two germline ends. The length of the CDR3 is 16 residues. Each patient contributed between 1 and 8 total time points of blood mononuclear cells, pretreatment and during treatment. Clones were sequenced by immunoSEQ multiplex PCR, and TCRdb holds only the in-frame ones, with some missing. The sample lists about 45,000 clones, 88% occurring once. This entry is derived from a study of PD-L1 blockade in urothelial cancer. At the level of the study: Twenty-five out of 29 patients were men whose urothelial cancer was bladder-origin.

This chain uses TRBV28 with TRBJ2-1; D possibly corresponds to TRBD2 (5 bases). The specimen was PBMCs, collected around atezolizumab (anti-PD-L1) treatment. The clonotype originates from a man older than 75 with urothelial cancer. CDR3 region: CASRALDPESYNEQFF. In DNA form, the CDR3 reads TGTGCCAGCAGGGCACTAGACCCCGAATCCTACAATGAGCAGTTCTTC. The complete variable domain, with remaining parts taken from reference TRBV28 and TRBJ2-1, reads DVKVTQSSRYLVKRTGEKVFLECVQDMDHENMFWYRQDPGLGLRLIYFSYDVKMKEKGDIPEGYSVSREKKERFSLILESASTNQTSMYLCASRALDPESYNEQFFGPGTRLTVL.